This TCR beta chain was identified in a study of CD8 T cells in Susac syndrome. CD8+ and CD4+ T cells from blood underwent TCR beta sequencing, which was carried out in a high-throughput format. While serving as controls, healthy donors were matched for age and sex. FACS enriched CD8+ TEMRA cells, while bulk CD8+ and CD4+ were negatively isolated. RNA amounts of 0.5 to 1 ug underwent reverse transcription with random hexamers. Amplification of TCR beta CDR3 across 54 Vbeta and 13 Jbeta was performed with immunoSEQ multiplex PCR. TCRdb used MiXCR to reprocess the immunoSEQ multiplex PCR reads, holding one entry per CDR3 protein. The sample holds more than 120,000 distinct CDR3 sequences, approximately 93% seen once. The receptor was isolated from a human donor in good health. Sequencing was performed on CD4+ T cells from PBMCs.

CDR3 nucleotide sequence: TGCAGCGTTGGGGGGACAGAGACCCAGTACTTC. It codes for CSVGGTETQYF. The chain is built from TRBV29-1 and TRBJ2-5; D could derive from TRBD1 or TRBD2 (5 bases each). V was clipped by 4 bases and J by 4 bases, with 7 bases between them. Germline lookup yields CDR1 SQVTM and CDR2 ANQGSEA. The CDR3 length is 11 residues. Using reference TRBV29-1 and TRBJ2-5 for the parts outside the CDR3, the full variable domain is SAVISQKPSRDICQRGTSLTIQCQVDSQVTMMFWYRQQPGQSLTLIATANQGSEATYESGFVIDKFPISRPNLTFSTLTVSNMSPEDSSIYLCSVGGTETQYFGPGTRLLVL.